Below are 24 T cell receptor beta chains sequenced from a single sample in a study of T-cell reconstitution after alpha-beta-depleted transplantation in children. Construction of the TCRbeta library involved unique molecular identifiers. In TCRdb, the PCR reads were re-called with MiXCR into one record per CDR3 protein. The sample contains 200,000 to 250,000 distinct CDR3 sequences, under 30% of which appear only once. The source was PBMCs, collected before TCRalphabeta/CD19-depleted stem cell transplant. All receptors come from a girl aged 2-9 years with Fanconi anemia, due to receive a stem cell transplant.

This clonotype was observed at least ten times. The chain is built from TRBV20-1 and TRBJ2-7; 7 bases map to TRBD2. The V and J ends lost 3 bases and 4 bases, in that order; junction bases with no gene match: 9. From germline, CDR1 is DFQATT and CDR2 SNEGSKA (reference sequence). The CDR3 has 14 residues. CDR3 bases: TGCAGTGCTAGTGGGAGCGGGGCTCTATACGAGCAGTACTTC. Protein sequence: CSASGSGALYEQYF.

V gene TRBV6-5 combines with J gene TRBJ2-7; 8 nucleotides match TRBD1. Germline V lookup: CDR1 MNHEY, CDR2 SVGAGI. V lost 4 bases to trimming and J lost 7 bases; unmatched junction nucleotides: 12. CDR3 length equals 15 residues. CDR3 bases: TGTGCCAGCAGTTGGAACCCGACAGGGGTATTAGAGCAGTACTTC. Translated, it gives CASSWNPTGVLEQYF.

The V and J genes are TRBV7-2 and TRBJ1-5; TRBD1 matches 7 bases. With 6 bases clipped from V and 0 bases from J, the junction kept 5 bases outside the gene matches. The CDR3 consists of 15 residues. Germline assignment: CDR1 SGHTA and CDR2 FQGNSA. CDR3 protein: CASSFTGVSNQPQHF. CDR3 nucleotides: TGTGCCAGCAGTTTTACAGGGGTTAGCAATCAGCCCCAGCATTTT.

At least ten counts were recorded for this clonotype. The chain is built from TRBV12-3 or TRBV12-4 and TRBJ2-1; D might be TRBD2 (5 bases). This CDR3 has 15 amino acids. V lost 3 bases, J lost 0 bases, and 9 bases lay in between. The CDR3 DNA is TGTGCCAGCAGTTTGGCCCGGGGCTCCTACAATGAGCAGTTCTTC. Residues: CASSLARGSYNEQFF.

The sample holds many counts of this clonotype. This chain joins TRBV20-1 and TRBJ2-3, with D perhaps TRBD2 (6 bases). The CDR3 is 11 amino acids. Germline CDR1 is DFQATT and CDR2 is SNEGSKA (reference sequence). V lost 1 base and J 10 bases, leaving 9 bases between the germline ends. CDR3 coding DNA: TGCAGTGCTAGAGCGGAGGGCCCGCAGTATTTT. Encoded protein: CSARAEGPQYF.

The CDR3 sequence: CSVSRSSATYEQYF. CDR3 nucleotide sequence: TGCAGCGTTTCAAGATCCTCCGCAACCTACGAGCAGTACTTC. V and J are TRBV29-1 and TRBJ2-7, with D unresolved. Germline loops: CDR1 SQVTM, CDR2 ANQGSEA. This CDR3 has 14 amino acids. With 5 bases removed from V and 2 bases from J, the gap between germline ends came to 16 bases.

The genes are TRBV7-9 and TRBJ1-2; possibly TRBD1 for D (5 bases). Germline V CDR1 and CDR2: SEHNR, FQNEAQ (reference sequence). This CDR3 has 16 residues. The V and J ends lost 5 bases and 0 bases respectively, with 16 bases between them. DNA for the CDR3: TGTGCCAGCAGCATAAGCTTAGGGACGGCTAACTATGGCTACACCTTC. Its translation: CASSISLGTANYGYTF. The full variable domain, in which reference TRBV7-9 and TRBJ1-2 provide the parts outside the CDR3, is DTGVSQNPRHKITKRGQNVTFRCDPISEHNRLYWYRQTLGQGPEFLTYFQNEAQLEKSRLLSDRFSAERPKGSFSTLEIQRTEQGDSAMYLCASSISLGTANYGYTFGSGTRLTVV.

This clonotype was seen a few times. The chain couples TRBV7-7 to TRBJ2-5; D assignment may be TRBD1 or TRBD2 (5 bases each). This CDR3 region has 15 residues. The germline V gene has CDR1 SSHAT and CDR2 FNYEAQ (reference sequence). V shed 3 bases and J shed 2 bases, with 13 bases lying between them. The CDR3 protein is CASSLGPQRQETQYF. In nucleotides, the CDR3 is TGTGCCAGCAGCTTGGGGCCTCAGCGGCAAGAGACCCAGTACTTC.

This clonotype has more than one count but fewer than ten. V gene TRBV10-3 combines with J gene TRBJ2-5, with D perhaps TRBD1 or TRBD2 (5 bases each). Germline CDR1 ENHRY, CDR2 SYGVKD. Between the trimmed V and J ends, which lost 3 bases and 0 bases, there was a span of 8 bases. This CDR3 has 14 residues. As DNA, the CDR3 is TGTGCCATCAGTGAATGGGGGAACCAAGAGACCCAGTACTTC. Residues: CAISEWGNQETQYF.

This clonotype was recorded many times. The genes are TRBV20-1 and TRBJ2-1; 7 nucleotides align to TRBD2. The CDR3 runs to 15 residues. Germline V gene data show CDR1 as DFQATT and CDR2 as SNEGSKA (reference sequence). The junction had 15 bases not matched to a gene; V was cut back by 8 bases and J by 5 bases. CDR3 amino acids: CSINLLAEGHNEQFF. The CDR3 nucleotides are TGCAGTATTAATCTCCTAGCGGAGGGACACAATGAGCAGTTCTTC.

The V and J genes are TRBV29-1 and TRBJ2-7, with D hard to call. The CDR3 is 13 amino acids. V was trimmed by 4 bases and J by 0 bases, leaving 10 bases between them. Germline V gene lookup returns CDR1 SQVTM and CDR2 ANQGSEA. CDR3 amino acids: CSVGADSSYEQYF. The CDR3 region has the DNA TGCAGCGTTGGAGCCGATAGCTCCTACGAGCAGTACTTC.

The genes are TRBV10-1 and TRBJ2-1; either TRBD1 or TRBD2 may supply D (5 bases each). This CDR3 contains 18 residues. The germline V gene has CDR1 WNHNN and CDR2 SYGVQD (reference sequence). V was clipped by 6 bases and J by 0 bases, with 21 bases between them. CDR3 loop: CASSGTTGGRGSYNEQFF. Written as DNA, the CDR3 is TGCGCCAGCAGCGGGACCACCGGAGGACGCGGCTCCTACAATGAGCAGTTCTTC.

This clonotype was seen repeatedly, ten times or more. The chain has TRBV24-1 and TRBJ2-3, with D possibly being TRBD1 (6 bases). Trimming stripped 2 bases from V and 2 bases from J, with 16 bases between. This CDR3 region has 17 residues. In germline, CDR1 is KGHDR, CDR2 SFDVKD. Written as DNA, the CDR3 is TGTGCCACCAGTGATTCGGTCCGGACAGACTCCACAGATACGCAGTATTTT. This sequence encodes CATSDSVRTDSTDTQYF.

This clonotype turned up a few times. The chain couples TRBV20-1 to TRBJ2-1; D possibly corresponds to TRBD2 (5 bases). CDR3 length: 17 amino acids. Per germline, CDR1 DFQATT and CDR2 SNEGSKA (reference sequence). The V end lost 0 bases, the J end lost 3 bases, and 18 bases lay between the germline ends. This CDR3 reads CSARDRVGLDFYNEQFF. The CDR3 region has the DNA TGCAGTGCTAGAGATCGGGTAGGACTCGACTTCTACAATGAGCAGTTCTTC.

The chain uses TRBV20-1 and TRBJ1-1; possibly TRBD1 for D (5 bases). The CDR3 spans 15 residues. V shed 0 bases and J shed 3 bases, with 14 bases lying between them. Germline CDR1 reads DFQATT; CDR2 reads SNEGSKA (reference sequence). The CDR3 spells CSARDWAGLYTEAFF. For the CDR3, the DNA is TGCAGTGCTAGAGATTGGGCAGGGCTATACACTGAAGCTTTCTTT.

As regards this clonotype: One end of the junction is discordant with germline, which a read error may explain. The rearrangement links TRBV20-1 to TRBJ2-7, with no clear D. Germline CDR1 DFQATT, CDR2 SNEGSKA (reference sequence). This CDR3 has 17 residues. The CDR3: CCARPRALRPRTYEQYF. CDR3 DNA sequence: TGCTGTGCTAGACCTAGGGCGCTACGGCCAAGAACCTACGAGCAGTACTTC.

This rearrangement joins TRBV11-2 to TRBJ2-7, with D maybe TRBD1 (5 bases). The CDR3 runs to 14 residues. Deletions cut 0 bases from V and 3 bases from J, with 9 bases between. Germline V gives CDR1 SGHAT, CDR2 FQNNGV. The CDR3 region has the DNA TGTGCCAGCAGCTTAGATCCCAGGGACTACGAGCAGTACTTC. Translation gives CASSLDPRDYEQYF.

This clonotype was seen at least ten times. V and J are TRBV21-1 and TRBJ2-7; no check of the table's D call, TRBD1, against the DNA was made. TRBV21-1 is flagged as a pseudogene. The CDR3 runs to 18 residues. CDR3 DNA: TGTGCCAGCACCGTCCACACTTTAACACCGACAGGGGTCCACGAGCAGTACTTC. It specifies CASTVHTLTPTGVHEQYF.

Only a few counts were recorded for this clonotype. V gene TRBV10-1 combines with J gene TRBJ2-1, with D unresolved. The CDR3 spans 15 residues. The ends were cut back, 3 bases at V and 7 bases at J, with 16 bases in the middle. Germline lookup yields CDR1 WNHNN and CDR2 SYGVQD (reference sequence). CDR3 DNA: TGCGCCAGCAGTGACTGGACCGAGCAGGAAAATGAGCAGTTCTTC. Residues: CASSDWTEQENEQFF.

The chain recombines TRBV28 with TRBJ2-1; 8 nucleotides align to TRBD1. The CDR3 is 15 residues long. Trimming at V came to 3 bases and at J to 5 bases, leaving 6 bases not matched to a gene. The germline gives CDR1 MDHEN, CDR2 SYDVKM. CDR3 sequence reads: CASSFAGGLNNEQFF. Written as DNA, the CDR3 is TGTGCCAGCAGTTTTGCAGGGGGCTTGAACAATGAGCAGTTCTTC.

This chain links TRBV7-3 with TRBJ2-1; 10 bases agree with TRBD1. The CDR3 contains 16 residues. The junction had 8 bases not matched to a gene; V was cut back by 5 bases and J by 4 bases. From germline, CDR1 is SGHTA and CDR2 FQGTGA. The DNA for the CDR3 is TGTGCCAGCAGCGAAAGGACAGGGGGAGGATACAATGAGCAGTTCTTC. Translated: CASSERTGGGYNEQFF.

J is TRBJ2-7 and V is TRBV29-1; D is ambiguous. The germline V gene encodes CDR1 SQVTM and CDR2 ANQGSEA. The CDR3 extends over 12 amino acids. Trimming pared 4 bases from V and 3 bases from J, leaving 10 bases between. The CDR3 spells CSVVGRFYEQYF. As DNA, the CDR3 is TGCAGCGTTGTCGGGCGCTTCTACGAGCAGTACTTC.

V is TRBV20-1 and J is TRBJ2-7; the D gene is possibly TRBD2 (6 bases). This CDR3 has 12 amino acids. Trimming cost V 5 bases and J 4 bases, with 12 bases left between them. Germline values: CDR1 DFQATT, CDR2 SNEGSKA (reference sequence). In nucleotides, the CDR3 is TGCAGTGCTCCCCGACTAGTTTACGAGCAGTACTTC. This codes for CSAPRLVYEQYF.

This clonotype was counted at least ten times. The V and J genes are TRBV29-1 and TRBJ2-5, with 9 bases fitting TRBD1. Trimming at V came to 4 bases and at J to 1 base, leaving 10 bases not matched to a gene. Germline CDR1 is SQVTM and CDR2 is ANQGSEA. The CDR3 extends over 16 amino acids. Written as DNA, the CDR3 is TGCAGCGTTGCTGGGGGACACAGGGGGCCCCAAGAGACCCAGTACTTC. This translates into CSVAGGHRGPQETQYF.